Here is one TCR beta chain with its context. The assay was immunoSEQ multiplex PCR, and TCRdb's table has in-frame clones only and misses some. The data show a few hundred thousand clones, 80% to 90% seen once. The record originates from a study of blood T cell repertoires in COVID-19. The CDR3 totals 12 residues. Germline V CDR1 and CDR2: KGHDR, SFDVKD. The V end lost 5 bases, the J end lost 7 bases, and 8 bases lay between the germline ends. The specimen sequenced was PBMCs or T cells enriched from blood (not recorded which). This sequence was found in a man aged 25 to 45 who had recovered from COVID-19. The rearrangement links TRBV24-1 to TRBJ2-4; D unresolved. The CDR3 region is CATSGQNNIQYF. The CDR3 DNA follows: TGTGCCACCAGTGGGCAAAATAACATTCAGTACTTC.